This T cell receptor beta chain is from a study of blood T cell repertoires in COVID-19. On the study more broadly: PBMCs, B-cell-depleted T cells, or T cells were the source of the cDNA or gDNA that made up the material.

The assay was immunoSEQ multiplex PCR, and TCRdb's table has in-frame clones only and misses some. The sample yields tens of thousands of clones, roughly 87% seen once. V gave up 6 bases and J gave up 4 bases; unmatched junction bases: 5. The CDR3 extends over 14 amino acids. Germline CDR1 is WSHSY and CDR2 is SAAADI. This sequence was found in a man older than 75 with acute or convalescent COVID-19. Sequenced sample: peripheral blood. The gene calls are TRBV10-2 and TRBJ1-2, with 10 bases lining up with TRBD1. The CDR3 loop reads CASRGGDRGYGYTF. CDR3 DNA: TGCGCCAGCAGGGGGGGGGACAGGGGCTATGGCTACACCTTC.